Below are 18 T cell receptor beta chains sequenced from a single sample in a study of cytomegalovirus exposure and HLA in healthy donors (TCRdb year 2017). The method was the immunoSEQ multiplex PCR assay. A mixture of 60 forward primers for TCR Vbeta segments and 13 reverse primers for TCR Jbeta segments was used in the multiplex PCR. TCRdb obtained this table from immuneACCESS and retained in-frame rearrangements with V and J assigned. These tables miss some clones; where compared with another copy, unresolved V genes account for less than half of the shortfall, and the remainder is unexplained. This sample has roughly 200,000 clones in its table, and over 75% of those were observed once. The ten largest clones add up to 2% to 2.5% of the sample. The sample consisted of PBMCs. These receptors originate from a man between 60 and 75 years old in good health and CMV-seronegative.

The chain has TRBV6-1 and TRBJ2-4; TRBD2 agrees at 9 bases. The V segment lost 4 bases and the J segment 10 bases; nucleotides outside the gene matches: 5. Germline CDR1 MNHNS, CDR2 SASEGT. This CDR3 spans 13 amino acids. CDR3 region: CASSGLAGVIQYF. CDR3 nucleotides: TGTGCCAGCAGTGGATTAGCGGGGGTGATTCAGTACTTC.

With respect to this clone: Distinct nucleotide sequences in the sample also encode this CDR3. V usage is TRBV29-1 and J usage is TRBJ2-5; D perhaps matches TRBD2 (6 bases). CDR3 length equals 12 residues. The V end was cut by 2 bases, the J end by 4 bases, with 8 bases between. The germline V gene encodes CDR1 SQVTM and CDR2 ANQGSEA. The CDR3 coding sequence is TGCAGCGTTGAATGGCGGGGAGAGACCCAGTACTTC. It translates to CSVEWRGETQYF.

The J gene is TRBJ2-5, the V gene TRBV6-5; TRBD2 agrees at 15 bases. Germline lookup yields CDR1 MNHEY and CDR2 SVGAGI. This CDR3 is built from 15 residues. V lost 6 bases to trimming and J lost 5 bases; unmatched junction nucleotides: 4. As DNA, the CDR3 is TGTGCCAGCAGAAGAGGGACTAGCGGGGGGGAGACCCAGTACTTC. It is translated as CASRRGTSGGETQYF.

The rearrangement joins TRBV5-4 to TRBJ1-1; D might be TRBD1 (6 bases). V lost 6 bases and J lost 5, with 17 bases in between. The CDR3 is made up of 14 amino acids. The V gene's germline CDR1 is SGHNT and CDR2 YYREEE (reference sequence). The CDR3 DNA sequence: TGTGCCAGCACCCGGGGGGGCCAGTTTACTGAAGCTTTCTTT. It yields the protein CASTRGGQFTEAFF.

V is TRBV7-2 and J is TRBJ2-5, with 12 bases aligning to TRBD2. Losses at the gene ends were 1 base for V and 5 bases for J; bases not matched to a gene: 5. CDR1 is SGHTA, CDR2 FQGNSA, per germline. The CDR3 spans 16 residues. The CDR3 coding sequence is TGTGCCAGCAGCTTAGAGACTAGCGGGAGTGGGGAGACCCAGTACTTC. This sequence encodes CASSLETSGSGETQYF.

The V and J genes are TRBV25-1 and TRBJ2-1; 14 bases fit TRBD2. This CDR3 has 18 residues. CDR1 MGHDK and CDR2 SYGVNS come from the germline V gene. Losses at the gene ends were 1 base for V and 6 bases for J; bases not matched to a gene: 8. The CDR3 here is CASSELKTSGRGGNEQFF. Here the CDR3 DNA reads TGTGCCAGCAGTGAATTGAAGACTAGCGGGAGGGGAGGCAATGAGCAGTTCTTC.

The CDR3 bases are TGTGCCAGCAGACCAGGGGGTTGGGGTGAAAAACTGTTTTTT. Its protein product is CASRPGGWGEKLFF. The rearrangement links TRBV28 to TRBJ1-4; 7 positions agree with TRBD1. Germline-derived CDR1 and CDR2 are MDHEN and SYDVKM. The CDR3 is made up of 14 amino acids. Germline trimming cut 6 bases from V and 7 bases from J; bases unmatched to any gene: 8.

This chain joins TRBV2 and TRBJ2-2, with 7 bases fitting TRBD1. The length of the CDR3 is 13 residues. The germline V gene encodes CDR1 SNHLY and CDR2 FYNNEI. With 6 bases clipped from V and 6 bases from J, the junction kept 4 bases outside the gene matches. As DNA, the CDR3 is TGTGCCAGCAGGGGGGACAGCGCCGGGGAGCTGTTTTTT. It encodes CASRGDSAGELFF.

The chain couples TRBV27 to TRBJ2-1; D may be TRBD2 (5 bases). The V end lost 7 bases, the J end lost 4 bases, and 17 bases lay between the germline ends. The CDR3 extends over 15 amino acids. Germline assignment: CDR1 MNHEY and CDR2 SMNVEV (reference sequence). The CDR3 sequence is CASTFRSGRYNEQFF. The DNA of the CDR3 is TGTGCCAGCACCTTCAGGAGCGGCCGGTACAATGAGCAGTTCTTC.

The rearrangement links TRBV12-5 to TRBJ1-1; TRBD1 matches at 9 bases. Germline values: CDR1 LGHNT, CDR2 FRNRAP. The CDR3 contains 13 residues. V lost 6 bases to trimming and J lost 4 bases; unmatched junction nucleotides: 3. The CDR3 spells CASGRDRVTEAFF. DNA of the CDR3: TGTGCTAGTGGCCGGGACAGGGTCACTGAAGCTTTCTTT.

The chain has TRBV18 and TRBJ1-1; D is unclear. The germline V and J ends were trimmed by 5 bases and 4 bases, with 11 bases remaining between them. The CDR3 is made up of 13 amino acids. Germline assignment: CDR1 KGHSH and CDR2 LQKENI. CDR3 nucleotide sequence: TGTGCCAGCTCAGGGGAGGAGGGCACTGAAGCTTTCTTT. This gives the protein CASSGEEGTEAFF. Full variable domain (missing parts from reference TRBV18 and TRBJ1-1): NAGVMQNPRHLVRRRGQEARLRCSPMKGHSHVYWYRQLPEEGLKFMVYLQKENIIDESGMPKERFSAEFPKEGPSILRIQQVVRGDSAAYFCASSGEEGTEAFFGQGTRLTVV.

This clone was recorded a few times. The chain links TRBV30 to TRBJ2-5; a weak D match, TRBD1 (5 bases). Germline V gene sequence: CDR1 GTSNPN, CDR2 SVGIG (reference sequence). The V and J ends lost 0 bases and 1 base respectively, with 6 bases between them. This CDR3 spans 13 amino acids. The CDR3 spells CAWSVTGQETQYF. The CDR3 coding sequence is TGTGCCTGGAGTGTAACAGGCCAAGAGACCCAGTACTTC.

In DNA form, the CDR3 reads TGTGCCAGCAGTTTCCGGGACAGGGGCCGGAGGCTGTTTTTT. Residues: CASSFRDRGRRLFF. This chain uses TRBV6-5 with TRBJ2-2; 10 bases match TRBD1. This CDR3 spans 14 amino acids. Germline CDR1 reads MNHEY; CDR2 reads SVGAGI. V lost 4 bases to trimming and J lost 13 bases; unmatched junction nucleotides: 9.

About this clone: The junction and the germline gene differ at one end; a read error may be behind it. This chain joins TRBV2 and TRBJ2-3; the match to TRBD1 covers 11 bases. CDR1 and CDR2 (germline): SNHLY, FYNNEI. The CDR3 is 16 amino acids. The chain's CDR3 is CANSIGTGGGRDTQYF. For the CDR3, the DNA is TGTGCCAACAGTATAGGGACAGGGGGAGGGAGGGATACGCAGTATTTT. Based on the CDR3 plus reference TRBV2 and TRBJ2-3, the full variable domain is EPEVTQTPSHQVTQMGQEVILRCVPISNHLYFYWYRQILGQKVEFLVSFYNNEISEKSEIFDDQFSVERPDGSNFTLKIRSTKLEDSAMYFCANSIGTGGGRDTQYFGPGTRLTVL.

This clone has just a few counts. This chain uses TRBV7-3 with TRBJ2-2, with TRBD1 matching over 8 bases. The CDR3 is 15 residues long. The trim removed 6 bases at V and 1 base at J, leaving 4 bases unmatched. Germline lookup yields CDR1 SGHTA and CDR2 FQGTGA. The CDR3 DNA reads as TGTGCCAGCAGTCTAGGACAGGGGAACACCGGGGAGCTGTTTTTT. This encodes CASSLGQGNTGELFF.

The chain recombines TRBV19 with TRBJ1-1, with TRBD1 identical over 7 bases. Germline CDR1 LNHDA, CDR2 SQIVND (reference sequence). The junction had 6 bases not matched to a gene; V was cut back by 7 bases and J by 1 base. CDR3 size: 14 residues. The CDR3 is CASTRGQTNTEAFF. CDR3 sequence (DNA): TGTGCCAGTACGAGGGGACAGACGAACACTGAAGCTTTCTTT.

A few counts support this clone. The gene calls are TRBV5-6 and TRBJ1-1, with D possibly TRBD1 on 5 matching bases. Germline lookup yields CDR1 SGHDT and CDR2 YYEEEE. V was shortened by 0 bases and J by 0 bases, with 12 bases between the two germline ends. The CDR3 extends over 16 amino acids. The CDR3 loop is CASSLDRTGMNTEAFF. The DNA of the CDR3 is TGTGCCAGCAGCTTGGATCGTACAGGCATGAACACTGAAGCTTTCTTT.

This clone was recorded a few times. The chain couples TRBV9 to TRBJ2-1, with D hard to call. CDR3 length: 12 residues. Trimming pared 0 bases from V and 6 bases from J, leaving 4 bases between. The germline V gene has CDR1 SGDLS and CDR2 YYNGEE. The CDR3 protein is CASSVGSNEQFF. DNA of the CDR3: TGTGCCAGCAGCGTAGGTAGCAATGAGCAGTTCTTC.